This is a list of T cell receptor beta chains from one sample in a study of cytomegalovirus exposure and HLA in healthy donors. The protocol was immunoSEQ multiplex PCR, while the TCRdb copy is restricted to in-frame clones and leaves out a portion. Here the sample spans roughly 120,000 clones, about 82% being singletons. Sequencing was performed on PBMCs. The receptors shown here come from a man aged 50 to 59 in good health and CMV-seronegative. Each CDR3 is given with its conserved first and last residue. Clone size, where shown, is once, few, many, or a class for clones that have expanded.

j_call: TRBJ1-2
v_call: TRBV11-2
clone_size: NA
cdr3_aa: CASSPGFTGSVNYGYTF

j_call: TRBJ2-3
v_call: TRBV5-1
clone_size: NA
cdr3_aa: CASSYLTTSGGSSTDTQYF

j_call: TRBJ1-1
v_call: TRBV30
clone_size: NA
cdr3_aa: CAWTGDTEAFF

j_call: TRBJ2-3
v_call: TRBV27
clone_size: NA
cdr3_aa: CASSVGGRIGTQYF

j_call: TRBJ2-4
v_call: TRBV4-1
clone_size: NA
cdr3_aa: CASSQDGYGTNLNIQYF

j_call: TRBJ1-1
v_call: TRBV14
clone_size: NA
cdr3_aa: CASSHTGQGYSEAFF

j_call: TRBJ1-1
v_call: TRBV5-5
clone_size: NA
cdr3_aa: CASSLDRGNTEAFF

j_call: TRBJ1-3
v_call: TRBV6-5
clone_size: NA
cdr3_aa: CASSPRGDTIYF

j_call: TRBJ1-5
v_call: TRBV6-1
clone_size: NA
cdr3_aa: CASSDKGRGSNQPQHF

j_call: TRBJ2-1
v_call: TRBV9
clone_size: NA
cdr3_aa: CASSQGQGSYNEQFF

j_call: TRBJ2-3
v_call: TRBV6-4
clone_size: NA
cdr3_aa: CASSDSDRGGTDTQYF

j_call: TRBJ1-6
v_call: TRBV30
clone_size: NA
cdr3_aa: CALRSLGSSYNSPLHF

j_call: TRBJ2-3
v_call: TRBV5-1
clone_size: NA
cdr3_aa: CASSLAIAGSTDTQYF

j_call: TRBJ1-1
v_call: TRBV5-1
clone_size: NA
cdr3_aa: CASQGNTEAFF

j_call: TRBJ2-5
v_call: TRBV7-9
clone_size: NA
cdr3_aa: CSSSIRDTWETQYF

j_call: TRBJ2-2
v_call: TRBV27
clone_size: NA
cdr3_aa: CASSRGLPKNTGELFF

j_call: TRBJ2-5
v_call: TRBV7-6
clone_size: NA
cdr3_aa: CASSSGGTQETQYF

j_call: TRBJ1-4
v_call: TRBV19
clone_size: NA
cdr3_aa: CASQDRDGEKLFF

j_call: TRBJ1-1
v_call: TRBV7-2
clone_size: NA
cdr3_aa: CASSLEGQGNTEAFF

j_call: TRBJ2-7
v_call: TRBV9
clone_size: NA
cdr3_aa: CASSPYEWTGVYEQYF

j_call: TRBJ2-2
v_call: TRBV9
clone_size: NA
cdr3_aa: CASSFRQGHTGELFF

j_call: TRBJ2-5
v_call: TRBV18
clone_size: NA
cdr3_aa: CASSPTLVRAETQYF

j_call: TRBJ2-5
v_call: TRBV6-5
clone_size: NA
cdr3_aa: CASDRGETQYF

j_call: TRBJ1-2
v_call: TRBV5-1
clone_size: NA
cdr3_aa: CASSLGTARANYGYTF

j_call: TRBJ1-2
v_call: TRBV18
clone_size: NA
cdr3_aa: CASSPTADRVFGYTF

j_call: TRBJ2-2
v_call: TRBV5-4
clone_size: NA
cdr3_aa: CASSRRQGNTGELFF

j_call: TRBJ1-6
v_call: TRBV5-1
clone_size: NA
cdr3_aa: CASSWGSGQVSSPLHF

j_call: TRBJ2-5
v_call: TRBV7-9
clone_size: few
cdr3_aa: CASSSPPDRNQETQYF

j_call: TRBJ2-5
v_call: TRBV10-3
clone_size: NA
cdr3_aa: CAISESRTEETQYF

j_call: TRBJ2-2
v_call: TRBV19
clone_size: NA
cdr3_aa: CASSPRSGGDTGELFF

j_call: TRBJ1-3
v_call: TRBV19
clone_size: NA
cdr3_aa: CASSNDRSNGNTIYF

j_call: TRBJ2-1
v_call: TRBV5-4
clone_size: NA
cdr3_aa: CASSRGGLAGVNEQFF

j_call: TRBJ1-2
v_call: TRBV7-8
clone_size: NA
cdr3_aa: CASSLGTGGDYGYTF

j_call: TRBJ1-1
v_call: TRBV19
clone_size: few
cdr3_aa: CASSIGGGTEAFF

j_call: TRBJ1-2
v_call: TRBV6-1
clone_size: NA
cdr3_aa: CASSEDGGLGSGYTF

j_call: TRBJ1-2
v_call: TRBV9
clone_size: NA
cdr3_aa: CASSVTGDHGYTF

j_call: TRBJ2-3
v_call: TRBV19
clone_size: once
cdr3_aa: CASSIRVQGLDTQYF

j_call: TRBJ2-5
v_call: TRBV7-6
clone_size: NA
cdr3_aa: CASSYLTSGGPGAQYF

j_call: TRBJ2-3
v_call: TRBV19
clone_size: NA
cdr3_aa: CASSSQRSTDTQYF

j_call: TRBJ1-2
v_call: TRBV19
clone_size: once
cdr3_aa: CASRQGRGYTF

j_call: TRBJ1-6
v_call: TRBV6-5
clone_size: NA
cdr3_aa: CASSYSGTSNSPLHF

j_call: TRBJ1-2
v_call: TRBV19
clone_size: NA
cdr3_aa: CASSIGQNNYGYTF

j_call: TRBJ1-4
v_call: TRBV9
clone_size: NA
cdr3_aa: CASNRRSGDEKLFF